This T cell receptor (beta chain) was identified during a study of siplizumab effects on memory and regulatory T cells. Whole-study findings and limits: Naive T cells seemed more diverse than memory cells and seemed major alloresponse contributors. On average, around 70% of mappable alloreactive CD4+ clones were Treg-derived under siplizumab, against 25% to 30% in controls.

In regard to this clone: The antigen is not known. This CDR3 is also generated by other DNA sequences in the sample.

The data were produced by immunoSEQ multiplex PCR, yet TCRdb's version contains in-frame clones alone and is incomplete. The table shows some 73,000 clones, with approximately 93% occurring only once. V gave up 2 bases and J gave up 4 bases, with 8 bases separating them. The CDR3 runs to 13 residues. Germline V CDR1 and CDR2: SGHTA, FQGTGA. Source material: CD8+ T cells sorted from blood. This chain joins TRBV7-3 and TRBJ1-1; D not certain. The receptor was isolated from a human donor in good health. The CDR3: CASSLGGSTEAFF. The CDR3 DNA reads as TGTGCCAGCAGCTTAGGAGGGAGCACTGAAGCTTTCTTT.